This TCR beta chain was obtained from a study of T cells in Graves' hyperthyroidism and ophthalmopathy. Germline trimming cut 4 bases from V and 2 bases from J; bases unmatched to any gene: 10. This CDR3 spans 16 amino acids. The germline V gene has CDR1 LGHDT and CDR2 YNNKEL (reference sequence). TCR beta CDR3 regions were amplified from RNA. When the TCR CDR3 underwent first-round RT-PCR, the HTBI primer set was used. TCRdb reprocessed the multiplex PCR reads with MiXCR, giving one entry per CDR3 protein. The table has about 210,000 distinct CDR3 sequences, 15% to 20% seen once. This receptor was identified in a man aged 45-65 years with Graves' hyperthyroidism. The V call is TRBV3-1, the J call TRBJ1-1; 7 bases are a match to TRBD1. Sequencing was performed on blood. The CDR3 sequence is CASSPRGGTRNTEAFF. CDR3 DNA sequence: TGTGCCAGCAGCCCCAGGGGGGGGACACGAAACACTGAAGCTTTCTTT.